The 2 T cell receptor beta chains given below trace back to one sample, sequenced in a study of CD8+ T cells in alopecia areata. Treatment: oral pan-JAK inhibitor, 5-10 mg twice daily. Sequencing used cDNA as its template, made by extracting RNA and reverse transcribing it. Sequencing was performed with immunoSEQ multiplex PCR; in TCRdb, only in-frame clones are kept and a portion is missing. The sample lists 200,000 or so clones, roughly 64% occurring once. Specimen: CD4+ T cells sorted from blood, collected at week 24, from a patient treated with tofacitinib. The receptors were gathered from a human donor with alopecia areata.

J is TRBJ2-7 and V is TRBV5-1; 8 nucleotides line up with TRBD1. The CDR3 consists of 15 residues. CDR1 and CDR2 from the germline V gene are SGHRS and YFSETQ. The J segment lost 5 bases and the V segment lost 5 bases, leaving 12 bases of the junction unmatched. The CDR3 DNA follows: TGCGCCAGCAGAAGGGACAGGACGCCAACTAACGAGCAGTACTTC. This codes for CASRRDRTPTNEQYF.

The chain carries TRBV19 and TRBJ2-7; a weak D match, TRBD1 (6 bases). CDR3 size: 12 residues. Germline values: CDR1 LNHDA, CDR2 SQIVND (reference sequence). Trimming took 6 bases from V and 2 from J, leaving 8 bases between them. CDR3 residues: CASRDSTYEQYF. In DNA, the CDR3 is TGTGCCAGTAGGGACAGCACCTACGAGCAGTACTTC.